Below are 22 T cell receptor beta chains sequenced from a single sample in a study of blood T cell repertoires in COVID-19. Repertoires were generated with immunoSEQ multiplex PCR, while TCRdb's copy carries only in-frame clones and drops some. The sample gives approximately 360,000 clones, around 91% of which show up once; 6.5% is in the top ten. Source material: peripheral blood. The receptors come from a man between 18 and 29 years old with active or convalescent COVID-19.

In its sample, this clone was seen once. J is TRBJ1-6 and V is TRBV7-9; D gene uncertain. Germline V gives CDR1 SEHNR, CDR2 FQNEAQ (reference sequence). The CDR3 has 11 residues. Trimming removed 1 base at V and 16 bases at J, with 8 bases between. The CDR3 sequence: CASSLERRLHF. The CDR3, as DNA: TGTGCCAGCAGCTTAGAACGGCGGCTCCACTTT.

The chain combines TRBV6-1 with TRBJ1-6; TRBD1 matches at 10 bases. In germline, CDR1 is MNHNS, CDR2 SASEGT. With V trimmed by 4 bases and J by 4 bases, 4 bases remained unmatched. The CDR3 has 16 amino acids. This chain's CDR3 is CASSAGQGWYNSPLHF. CDR3 sequence (DNA): TGTGCCAGCAGTGCGGGACAGGGGTGGTATAATTCACCCCTCCACTTT.

The CDR3 loop reads CASSQPGQGSEAFF. For the CDR3, the DNA is TGTGCCAGCAGCCAACCGGGACAGGGGTCTGAAGCTTTCTTT. The chain has TRBV3-1 (or the pseudogene TRBV3-2) and TRBJ1-1; 10 nucleotides align to TRBD1. Germline values: CDR1 LGHDT, CDR2 YNNKEL (reference sequence). V was clipped by 2 bases and J by 6 bases; unmatched bases: 3. The CDR3 runs to 14 residues.

The chain is built from TRBV25-1 and TRBJ2-3, with 7 bases that match TRBD2. The J segment lost 10 bases and the V segment lost 1 base, leaving 5 bases of the junction unmatched. The CDR3 length is 13 residues. CDR1 and CDR2 from the germline V gene are MGHDK and SYGVNS. The CDR3, as DNA: TGTGCCAGCAGTGAATTGAGGGGAGGGGCGCAGTATTTT. It translates to CASSELRGGAQYF.

The chain is built from TRBV7-8 and TRBJ1-3; 8 bases fit TRBD1. CDR1 is SGHVS and CDR2 is FQNEAQ in the germline V gene. The length of the CDR3 is 15 residues. With 1 base clipped from V and 1 base from J, the junction kept 0 bases outside the gene matches. Here the CDR3 reads CASSLGTGSGNTIYF. Written as DNA, the CDR3 is TGTGCCAGCAGCTTAGGGACAGGGTCTGGAAACACCATATATTTT.

The count of this clone is one. The V call is TRBV4-3, the J call TRBJ2-7; D might be TRBD2 (6 bases). Trimming pared 1 base from V and 1 base from J, leaving 8 bases between. The CDR3 length is 14 residues. Looked up from germline, CDR1 is LGHNA and CDR2 is YSLEER. For the CDR3, the DNA is TGCGCCAGCAGCCAAGCTAGCGCTTCCTACGAGCAGTACTTC. Protein: CASSQASASYEQYF.

For this clone: This same CDR3 is encoded by further DNA sequences in the sample. This chain links TRBV18 with TRBJ1-2; D might be TRBD1 (5 bases). The length of the CDR3 is 14 residues. Between the trimmed V and J ends, which lost 6 bases and 3 bases, there was a span of 14 bases. Germline CDR1 reads KGHSH; CDR2 reads LQKENI. In DNA, the CDR3 is TGTGCCAGCTCCCCTCTCGACAGCTACTATGGCTACACCTTC. It yields the protein CASSPLDSYYGYTF.

V and J are TRBV27 and TRBJ2-1; 12 bases match TRBD2. Germline V gene sequence: CDR1 MNHEY, CDR2 SMNVEV (reference sequence). The trim removed 4 bases at V and 4 bases at J, leaving 2 bases unmatched. The CDR3 is 15 amino acids. DNA of the CDR3: TGTGCCAGCAGTTCGACTAGCGGGGGATACAATGAGCAGTTCTTC. Protein sequence: CASSSTSGGYNEQFF.

The genes are TRBV6-5 and TRBJ1-5, with D unclear. CDR1 is MNHEY and CDR2 is SVGAGI in the germline V gene. Trimming took 6 bases from V and 3 from J, leaving 12 bases between them. CDR3 length: 14 amino acids. CDR3 nucleotide sequence: TGTGCCAGCAGCGGAGGAGTTATCAATCAGCCCCAGCATTTT. Translation: CASSGGVINQPQHF.

The chain carries TRBV9 and TRBJ1-3; no definite D call. Germline V gene data show CDR1 as SGDLS and CDR2 as YYNGEE. Trimming took off 4 bases at V and 0 bases at J, with 2 bases between the two ends. This CDR3 is 12 amino acids long. The CDR3 DNA sequence: TGTGCCAGCAGCTACTCTGGAAACACCATATATTTT. Its translation: CASSYSGNTIYF.

V and J are TRBV4-3 and TRBJ2-2; 8 nucleotides align to TRBD2. The germline V gene encodes CDR1 LGHNA and CDR2 YSLEER. The CDR3 loop spans 17 amino acids. With V trimmed by 0 bases and J by 5 bases, 8 bases remained unmatched. The CDR3 coding sequence is TGCGCCAGCAGCCAAGAGCCAGCGGGAGTTGGGACCGGGGAGCTGTTTTTT. Translating it yields CASSQEPAGVGTGELFF.

The chain carries TRBV30 and TRBJ1-2, with TRBD1 matching over 9 bases. The junction had 6 bases not matched to a gene; V was cut back by 3 bases and J by 1 base. There are 15 residues in the CDR3. The germline V gene encodes CDR1 GTSNPN and CDR2 SVGIG (reference sequence). The CDR3 here is CAWRRDRALNYGYTF. CDR3 coding DNA: TGTGCCTGGAGAAGGGACAGGGCCCTTAACTATGGCTACACCTTC.

The V call is TRBV9, the J call TRBJ2-7; a weak D match, TRBD1 (6 bases). Trimming cost V 0 bases and J 4 bases, with 14 bases left between them. CDR3 length: 15 amino acids. Germline lookup yields CDR1 SGDLS and CDR2 YYNGEE. CDR3 amino acids: CASSVGLQGIYEQYF. The CDR3 DNA is TGTGCCAGCAGCGTAGGACTTCAGGGGATATACGAGCAGTACTTC.

With regard to this clone: A junction end diverges from the germline sequence, so it may reflect a read error. The V call is TRBV6-6, the J call TRBJ2-5, with D tentatively TRBD2 (5 bases). Germline lookup yields CDR1 MNHNY and CDR2 SVGAGI (reference sequence). The length of the CDR3 is 19 residues. In DNA, the CDR3 is TGTGCCAGCAGCTACTCGTATAATCTCTCCATACGGGGTGTTCGGCAGGAATACTTC. Residues: CASSYSYNLSIRGVRQEYF.

The chain carries TRBV9 and TRBJ1-3; no clear D gene. The CDR3 extends over 15 amino acids. Germline loops: CDR1 SGDLS, CDR2 YYNGEE. Trimming shortened V by 2 bases and J by 0 bases, and 9 bases separated the two germline ends. DNA of the CDR3: TGTGCCAGCAGCGTCTTCGGTATCTCTGGAAACACCATATATTTT. Translation: CASSVFGISGNTIYF.

This clone was detected only once. The chain links TRBV28 to TRBJ2-1; the D gene is possibly TRBD2 (6 bases). Germline CDR1 MDHEN, CDR2 SYDVKM. V lost 8 bases to trimming and J lost 2 bases, with 16 bases between them. The CDR3 totals 15 residues. The CDR3 nucleotides are TGTGCCAGCGGGGACTTGCAAGTCGCCTACAATGAGCAGTTCTTC. Translated: CASGDLQVAYNEQFF.

The chain combines TRBV3-1 (or the pseudogene TRBV3-2) with TRBJ2-1, with 8 bases aligning to TRBD1. The germline CDR1 and CDR2 sequences are LGHDT and YNNKEL (reference sequence). The ends lost 4 bases at V and 3 bases at J; junction bases unmatched: 5. The CDR3 sequence is 15 residues long. CDR3 region: CASSPVGQDYNEQFF. The DNA for the CDR3 is TGTGCCAGCAGCCCCGTGGGACAGGACTACAATGAGCAGTTCTTC.

This sequence joins TRBV25-1 and TRBJ1-4; 10 bases fit TRBD1. The germline gives CDR1 MGHDK, CDR2 SYGVNS. The CDR3 contains 17 residues. V lost 1 base and J lost 0; bases outside the gene matches: 2. The CDR3 protein is CASSEFGQGATNEKLFF. The CDR3 DNA is TGTGCCAGCAGTGAATTCGGACAGGGGGCAACTAATGAAAAACTGTTTTTT.

The chain is built from TRBV11-2 and TRBJ2-5; 7 positions match TRBD1. Germline assignment: CDR1 SGHAT and CDR2 FQNNGV. The CDR3 is 13 residues long. Trimming at V came to 6 bases and at J to 1 base, leaving 2 bases not matched to a gene. For the CDR3, the DNA is TGTGCCAGCAGAAGGGGGCCCCAAGAGACCCAGTACTTC. Its protein is CASRRGPQETQYF.

This sequence joins TRBV9 and TRBJ2-5; no definite D call. Trimming pared 0 bases from V and 5 bases from J, leaving 8 bases between. CDR1 and CDR2 from the germline V gene are SGDLS and YYNGEE. This CDR3 spans 13 amino acids. The CDR3 nucleotides read TGTGCCAGCAGCGTAGACCCCCGGGAGACCCAGTACTTC. Protein product: CASSVDPRETQYF.

The chain has TRBV25-1 and TRBJ1-4, with a weak D call TRBD1 (5 bases). V lost 0 bases to trimming and J lost 8 bases, with 13 bases between them. The CDR3 loop spans 15 amino acids. Germline V gives CDR1 MGHDK, CDR2 SYGVNS. CDR3 loop: CASSEYRQGGEKLFF. In nucleotides, the CDR3 is TGTGCCAGCAGTGAATATCGGCAGGGTGGGGAAAAACTGTTTTTT.

The V gene is TRBV6-6, the J gene TRBJ1-4; 8 nucleotides match TRBD1. Per germline, CDR1 MNHNY and CDR2 SVGAGI (reference sequence). The CDR3 is 14 amino acids. With V trimmed by 6 bases and J by 8 bases, 8 bases remained unmatched. This CDR3 reads CASRPQGGGEKLFF. The CDR3 DNA follows: TGTGCCAGCAGACCACAGGGGGGGGGAGAAAAACTGTTTTTT.